The 8 T cell receptor beta chains reported below all come from one sample, sequenced in a study of cytomegalovirus exposure and HLA in healthy donors. Measured with immunoSEQ multiplex PCR; TCRdb has only the in-frame clones, and not every one. The sample includes some 150,000 clones, around 90% of them seen just once. Sequences were obtained from PBMCs. All receptors derive from a woman aged 18 to 35 in good health and CMV-seropositive.

The chain has TRBV5-1 and TRBJ2-1, with 11 positions matching TRBD2. The CDR3 loop spans 22 amino acids. CDR1 is SGHRS, CDR2 YFSETQ, per germline. V trimming: 0 bases; J trimming: 0 bases; junction bases outside the gene matches: 17. The DNA for the CDR3 is TGCGCCAGCAGCTTGGCTATCACCGGGACTAGCGGAACATTTAGCTCCTACAATGAGCAGTTCTTC. Its translation: CASSLAITGTSGTFSSYNEQFF.

Regarding this clone: One end of the junction is discordant with germline, which a read error may explain. This sample also contains other DNA sequences that code for the same CDR3. The chain has TRBV28 and TRBJ2-7, with TRBD2 identical over 7 bases. Germline lookup yields CDR1 MDHEN and CDR2 SYDVKM. The CDR3 runs 15 residues. The CDR3 sequence is CASSYEGPGEGEQYF. The CDR3, as DNA: TGTGCCAGCAGTTACGAGGGCCCTGGGGAGGGCGAGCAGTATTTC.

The chain uses TRBV28 and TRBJ2-3; TRBD2 might be the D (6 bases). CDR3 size: 15 residues. Trimming removed 3 bases from V and 1 base from J, with 11 bases in between. Germline CDR1 MDHEN, CDR2 SYDVKM. The CDR3 nucleotides are TGTGCCAGCAGTTTCCCGGGGGTGGGCACAGATACGCAGTATTTT. Amino acid sequence: CASSFPGVGTDTQYF.

The V call is TRBV7-2, the J call TRBJ2-7; no firm D call. This CDR3 is built from 15 residues. The V end lost 5 bases, the J end lost 6 bases, and 20 bases lay between the germline ends. Germline CDR1 is SGHTA and CDR2 is FQGNSA. CDR3 DNA sequence: TGTGCCAGCAGCCTGACTGTGATAGATGGAGTCGAGCAGTACTTC. Protein product: CASSLTVIDGVEQYF.

The V gene is TRBV7-3, the J gene TRBJ2-1; 10 nucleotides match TRBD2. Germline trimming cut 3 bases from V and 6 bases from J; bases unmatched to any gene: 8. Germline-derived CDR1 and CDR2 are SGHTA and FQGTGA. There are 16 residues in the CDR3. CDR3 region: CASSFNPAGGPNEQFF. The CDR3 DNA reads TGTGCCAGCAGCTTTAACCCAGCGGGAGGGCCCAATGAGCAGTTCTTC.

This clone was seen just once. Germline is not matched at one junction end, which may reflect a read error. The rearrangement links TRBV7-7 to TRBJ2-5; 9 bases match TRBD2. The CDR3 has 17 amino acids. CDR1 is SSHAT and CDR2 is FNYEAQ in the germline V gene (reference sequence). The CDR3 DNA follows: TGTGCTAGCAGCCCTTGGGCTAGCGGGACAGCCCGAGAGACCCAGTACTTC. Protein sequence: CASSPWASGTARETQYF.

This rearrangement joins TRBV10-2 to TRBJ2-2; 12 nucleotides line up with TRBD2. The V and J ends lost 7 bases and 2 bases, in that order; junction bases with no gene match: 5. The CDR3 covers 16 residues. CDR1 and CDR2 (germline): WSHSY, SAAADI. CDR3 sequence (DNA): TGCGCCAGCAATGGACTAGCGGGGCGAAACACCGGGGAGCTGTTTTTT. Translated: CASNGLAGRNTGELFF.

This clone was counted only a few times. The chain links TRBV10-3 to TRBJ2-7; 10 nucleotides line up with TRBD1. The germline V gene has CDR1 ENHRY and CDR2 SYGVKD. J lost 4 bases, V lost 3 bases, and 9 bases had no gene match. The CDR3 runs 16 residues. In nucleotides, the CDR3 is TGTGCCATCAGTGATCGCTGGACAGGGGGTGAATACGAGCAGTACTTC. Amino acid sequence: CAISDRWTGGEYEQYF.